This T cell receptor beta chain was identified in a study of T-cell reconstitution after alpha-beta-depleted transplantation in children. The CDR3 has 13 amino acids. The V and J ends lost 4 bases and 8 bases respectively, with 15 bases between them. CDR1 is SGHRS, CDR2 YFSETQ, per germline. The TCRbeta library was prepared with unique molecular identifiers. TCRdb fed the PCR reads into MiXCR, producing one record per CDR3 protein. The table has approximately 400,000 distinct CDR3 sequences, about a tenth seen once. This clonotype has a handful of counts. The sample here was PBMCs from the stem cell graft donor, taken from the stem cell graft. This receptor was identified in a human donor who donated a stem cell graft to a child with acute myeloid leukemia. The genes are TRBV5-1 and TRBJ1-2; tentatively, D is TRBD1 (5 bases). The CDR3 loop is CASSTGTGNGYTF. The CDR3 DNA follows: TGCGCCAGCAGCACGGGGACGGGCAACGGCTACACCTTC.